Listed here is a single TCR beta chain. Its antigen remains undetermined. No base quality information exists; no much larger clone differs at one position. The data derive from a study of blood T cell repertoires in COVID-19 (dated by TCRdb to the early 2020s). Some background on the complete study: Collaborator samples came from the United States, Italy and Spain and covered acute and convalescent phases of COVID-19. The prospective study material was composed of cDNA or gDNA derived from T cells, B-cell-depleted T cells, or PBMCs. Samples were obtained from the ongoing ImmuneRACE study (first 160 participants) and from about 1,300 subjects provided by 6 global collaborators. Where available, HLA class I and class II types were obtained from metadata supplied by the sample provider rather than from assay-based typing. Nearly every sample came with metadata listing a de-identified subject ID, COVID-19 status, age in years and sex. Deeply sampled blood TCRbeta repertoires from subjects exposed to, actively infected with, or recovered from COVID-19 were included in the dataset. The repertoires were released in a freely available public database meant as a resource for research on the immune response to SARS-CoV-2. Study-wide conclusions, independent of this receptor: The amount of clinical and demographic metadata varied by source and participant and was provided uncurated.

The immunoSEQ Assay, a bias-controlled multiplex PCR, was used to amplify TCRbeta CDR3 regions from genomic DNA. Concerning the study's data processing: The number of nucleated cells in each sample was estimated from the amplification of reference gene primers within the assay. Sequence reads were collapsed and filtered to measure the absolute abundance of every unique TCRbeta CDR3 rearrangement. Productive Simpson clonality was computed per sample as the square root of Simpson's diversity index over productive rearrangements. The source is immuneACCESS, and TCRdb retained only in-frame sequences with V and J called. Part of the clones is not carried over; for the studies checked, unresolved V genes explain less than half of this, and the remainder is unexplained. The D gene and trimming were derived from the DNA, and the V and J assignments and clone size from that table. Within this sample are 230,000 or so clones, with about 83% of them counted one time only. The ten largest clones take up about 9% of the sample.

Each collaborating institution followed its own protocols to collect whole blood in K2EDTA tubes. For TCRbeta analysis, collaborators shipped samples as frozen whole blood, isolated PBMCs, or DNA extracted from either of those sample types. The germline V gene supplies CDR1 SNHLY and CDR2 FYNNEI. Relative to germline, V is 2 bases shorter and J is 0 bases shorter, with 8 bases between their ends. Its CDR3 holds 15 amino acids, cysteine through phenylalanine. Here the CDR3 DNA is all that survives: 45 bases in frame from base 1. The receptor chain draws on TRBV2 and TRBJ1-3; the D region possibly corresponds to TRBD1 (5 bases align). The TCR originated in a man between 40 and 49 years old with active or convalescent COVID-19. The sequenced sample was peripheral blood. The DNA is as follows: TGTGCCAGCAGTGAACGACAGTTCTCTGGAAACACCATATATTTT. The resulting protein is CASSERQFSGNTIYF.